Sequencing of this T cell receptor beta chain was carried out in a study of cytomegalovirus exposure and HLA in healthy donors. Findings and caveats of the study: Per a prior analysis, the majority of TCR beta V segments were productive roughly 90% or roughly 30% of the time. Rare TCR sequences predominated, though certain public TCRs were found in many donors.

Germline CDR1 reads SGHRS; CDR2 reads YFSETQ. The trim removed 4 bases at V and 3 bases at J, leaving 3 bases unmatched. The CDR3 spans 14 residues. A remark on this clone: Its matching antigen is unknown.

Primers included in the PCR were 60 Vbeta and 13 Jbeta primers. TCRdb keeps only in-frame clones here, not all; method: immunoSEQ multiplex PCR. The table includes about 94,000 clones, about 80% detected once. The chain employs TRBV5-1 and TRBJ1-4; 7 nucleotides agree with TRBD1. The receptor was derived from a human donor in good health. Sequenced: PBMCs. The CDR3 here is CASSPGQPNEKLFF. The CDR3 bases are TGCGCCAGCAGCCCGGGACAGCCTAATGAAAAACTGTTTTTT. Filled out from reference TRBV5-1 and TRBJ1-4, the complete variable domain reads KAGVTQTPRYLIKTRGQQVTLSCSPISGHRSVSWYQQTPGQGLQFLFEYFSETQRNKGNFPGRFSGRQFSNSRSEMNVSTLELGDSALYLCASSPGQPNEKLFFGSGTQLSVL.